The 29 T cell receptor beta chains presented below share a single source sample, sequenced in a study of breast tumors, draining lymph nodes, adjacent tissues. Axillary draining lymph nodes of breast cancer patients supplied the node samples. TCRdb analysed the multiplex PCR reads with MiXCR anew, one entry per CDR3 protein. The sample lists 100,000 or so distinct CDR3 sequences, 21% occurring once. Sequencing input: axillary lymph node tissue. Every receptor here comes from a female donor with breast cancer. Some clones in this sample may be carry-over from other donors' samples.

This clonotype came up many times. The chain carries TRBV15 and TRBJ2-3; 7 bases map to TRBD1. J was trimmed by 4 bases and V by 2 bases; bases with no gene match: 9. The length of the CDR3 is 16 residues. Germline loops: CDR1 LNHNV, CDR2 YYDKDF (reference sequence). CDR3 sequence reads: CATSRRTGSGADTQYF. CDR3 bases: TGTGCCACCAGCAGAAGGACAGGTTCAGGGGCAGATACGCAGTATTTT.

In this sample, this clonotype turned up many times. The CDR3 DNA is TGTGCCAGCAGCCAGGGACTGTTATACAATGAGCAGTTCTTC. It codes for CASSQGLLYNEQFF. The chain is built from TRBV3-1 and TRBJ2-1; D is possibly TRBD2 (6 bases). Trimming took off 3 bases at V and 4 bases at J, with 10 bases between the two ends. The CDR3 is made up of 14 amino acids. Germline V gene sequence: CDR1 LGHDT, CDR2 YNNKEL (reference sequence).

V usage is TRBV20-1 and J usage is TRBJ2-7, with D unresolved. The germline V gene encodes CDR1 DFQATT and CDR2 SNEGSKA (reference sequence). The V gene lost 3 bases and the J gene lost 0 bases, with 9 bases spanning the gap. The CDR3 consists of 13 residues. CDR3 nucleotides: TGCAGTGCTAGTGAAACTACCTCCTACGAGCAGTACTTC. It specifies CSASETTSYEQYF.

This clonotype was detected ten times or more. CDR3 nucleotides: TGTGCCAGCAGCTTAGCTGGGCTAGCGGAGGACCAGAGGCCCTCTTACGAGCAGTACTTC. Protein product: CASSLAGLAEDQRPSYEQYF. The rearrangement uses TRBV7-9 and TRBJ2-7; 7 positions agree with TRBD2. Germline values: CDR1 SEHNR, CDR2 FQNEAQ (reference sequence). V dropped 0 bases and J dropped 4; count of bases not matched to a gene: 21. The CDR3 loop spans 20 amino acids.

This clonotype was found many times. The chain recombines TRBV7-2 with TRBJ2-5; D is possibly TRBD2 (7 bases). The CDR3 runs to 14 residues. V was cut by 6 bases and J by 5 bases, with 16 bases left in between. Germline CDR1 reads SGHTA; CDR2 reads FQGNSA. The CDR3 here is CASRPYGGPETQYF. CDR3 coding DNA: TGTGCCAGCAGGCCATACGGGGGGCCGGAGACCCAGTACTTC.

This clonotype was picked up a small number of times. The CDR3 end shows no conserved phenylalanine or tryptophan, and so a read error is likely. The chain combines TRBV28 with TRBJ1-3; the D gene is possibly TRBD1 (6 bases). The CDR3 is made up of 14 amino acids. Between the trimmed V and J ends, which lost 5 bases and 11 bases, there was a span of 19 bases. Germline CDR1 reads MDHEN; CDR2 reads SYDVKM. CDR3 nucleotide sequence: TGTGCCAGCAGTCCCGCCGACAGGATCGGAGCCATATATTCT. It yields the protein CASSPADRIGAIYS.

The chain joins TRBV6-2 or TRBV6-3 to TRBJ2-7, with TRBD2 as a possible D gene (7 bases). The germline gives CDR1 MNHEY, CDR2 SVGEGT. This CDR3 has 14 residues. The V end was cut by 3 bases, the J end by 6 bases, with 15 bases between. Here the CDR3 DNA reads TGTGCCAGCAGTTATAGGGAGGGGGAAAGCGAGCAGTACTTC. Protein: CASSYREGESEQYF.

This clonotype was counted many times. J is TRBJ2-3 and V is TRBV2; perhaps TRBD1 as D (7 bases). Germline values: CDR1 SNHLY, CDR2 FYNNEI. CDR3 length equals 16 residues. Trimming stripped 1 base from V and 5 bases from J, with 16 bases between. DNA of the CDR3: TGTGCCAGCAGTGAAGAGGGTGGGCAGGGGGGAGATACGCAGTATTTT. This gives the protein CASSEEGGQGGDTQYF.

This clonotype was recorded many times. CDR3 protein: CASISGTTTDTQYF. The CDR3 DNA reads as TGTGCCAGCATCTCGGGGACTACGACAGATACGCAGTATTTT. The J gene is TRBJ2-3, the V gene TRBV11-2; the match to TRBD2 covers 7 bases. From germline, CDR1 is SGHAT and CDR2 FQNNGV. Unmatched junction bases numbered 7, after V lost 7 bases and J lost 3 bases. This CDR3 contains 14 residues.

This clonotype occurred many times. This chain uses TRBV11-2 with TRBJ2-5; D might be TRBD1 or TRBD2, each matching 5 bases. The germline V gene has CDR1 SGHAT and CDR2 FQNNGV. CDR3 length: 14 amino acids. Trimming took 5 bases from V and 4 from J, leaving 14 bases between them. The CDR3 nucleotides are TGTGCCAGCAGCCGAGTGGGGGTCAGAGAGACCCAGTACTTC. This codes for CASSRVGVRETQYF.

Regarding this clonotype: The conserved phenylalanine or tryptophan is not found at the CDR3 terminus, so this likely reflects a read error. The chain uses TRBV4-1 and TRBJ2-4; D gene uncertain. The length of the CDR3 is 16 residues. Germline lookup yields CDR1 MGHRA and CDR2 YSYEKL. Deletions cut 4 bases from V and 2 bases from J, with 15 bases between. The CDR3 DNA is TGCGCCAGCAGCCTCCCCGGGCCCGGTCCCAAAAACATTCAGTACCTC. Its protein is CASSLPGPGPKNIQYL.

Many counts were recorded for this clonotype. The chain couples TRBV2 to TRBJ2-2; 7 nucleotides agree with TRBD2. The junction had 5 bases not matched to a gene; V was cut back by 11 bases and J by 2 bases. The CDR3 is 13 amino acids. Germline V gives CDR1 SNHLY, CDR2 FYNNEI. CDR3 DNA: TGTGCCGACCGGGACTATAACACCGGGGAGCTGTTTTTT. It translates to CADRDYNTGELFF.

Remarks on this clonotype: This may be a read error: a much more frequent sequence differs by one nucleotide. The chain carries TRBV20-1 and TRBJ2-2; 10 nucleotides agree with TRBD1. This CDR3 contains 15 residues. Germline V gene lookup returns CDR1 DFQATT and CDR2 SNEGSKA (reference sequence). The CDR3 is CNARPGQGCTGELFF. The CDR3, as DNA: TGCAATGCTAGGCCGGGACAGGGGTGCACCGGGGAGCTGTTTTTT.

This chain uses TRBV24-1 with TRBJ2-2; 8 bases line up with TRBD1. There are 14 residues in the CDR3. V shed 6 bases and J 4 bases; nucleotides not matched to a gene: 3. CDR1 is KGHDR, CDR2 SFDVKD, per germline. The CDR3 nucleotides are TGTGCCACCAGTTGGACAGGGAGCACCGGGGAGCTGTTTTTT. It yields the protein CATSWTGSTGELFF.

This clonotype was picked up many times. CDR3 in amino acids: CAISEVGLKGGANYGYTF. For the CDR3, the DNA is TGTGCCATCAGTGAAGTGGGGTTAAAGGGGGGAGCTAACTATGGCTACACCTTC. This chain connects TRBV10-3 to TRBJ1-2, with D possibly TRBD1 on 6 matching bases. V lost 3 bases to trimming and J lost 0 bases, with 20 bases between them. This CDR3 is built from 18 residues. Germline V CDR1 and CDR2: ENHRY, SYGVKD.

This clonotype was seen repeatedly, ten times or more. The J gene is TRBJ2-2, the V gene TRBV5-1; no reliable D call. The length of the CDR3 is 14 residues. Germline loops: CDR1 SGHRS, CDR2 YFSETQ. V shed 0 bases and J shed 3 bases, with 6 bases lying between them. The CDR3 region is CASSLADYTGELFF. CDR3 nucleotides: TGCGCCAGCAGCTTGGCCGACTACACCGGGGAGCTGTTTTTT. The entire variable domain, with the rest obtained from reference TRBV5-1 and TRBJ2-2, is as follows: KAGVTQTPRYLIKTRGQQVTLSCSPISGHRSVSWYQQTPGQGLQFLFEYFSETQRNKGNFPGRFSGRQFSNSRSEMNVSTLELGDSALYLCASSLADYTGELFFGEGSRLTVL.

This clonotype was counted at least ten times. The chain recombines TRBV7-9 with TRBJ1-4, with D possibly matching TRBD1 (5 bases). The germline V gene encodes CDR1 SEHNR and CDR2 FQNEAQ (reference sequence). V gave up 4 bases and J gave up 4 bases, with 16 bases separating them. The CDR3 loop spans 16 amino acids. Written as DNA, the CDR3 is TGTGCCAGCAGCTCCGCGATGGGACGGGATAATGAAAAACTGTTTTTT. It codes for CASSSAMGRDNEKLFF.

This clonotype was counted many times. CDR3 protein: CASSPSGQQNSPLHF. As DNA, the CDR3 is TGCGCCAGCTCCCCCTCGGGACAGCAAAATTCACCCCTCCACTTT. The chain joins TRBV4-1 to TRBJ1-6; 7 positions match TRBD1. Germline loops: CDR1 MGHRA, CDR2 YSYEKL. The CDR3 sequence is 15 residues long. The V gene end was trimmed by 8 bases and the J gene end by 7 bases; junction bases not matched to a gene: 11.

This clonotype has a count of ten or more. This chain joins TRBV3-1 and TRBJ1-6, with D maybe TRBD1 (5 bases). The V and J ends lost 0 bases and 8 bases respectively, with 11 bases between them. CDR3 length: 15 residues. Germline CDR1 and CDR2: LGHDT and YNNKEL (reference sequence). The CDR3 coding sequence is TGTGCCAGCAGCCAAGATGCAGGGAACTATTCACCCCTCCACTTT. It encodes CASSQDAGNYSPLHF.

This clonotype has ten or more counts. This rearrangement joins TRBV5-8 to TRBJ1-5; TRBD1 agrees at 7 bases. Germline CDR1 is SGHTS and CDR2 is YDEGEE. Trimming removed 2 bases from V and 0 bases from J; junction bases left unmatched: 2. The CDR3 length is 15 residues. DNA of the CDR3: TGTGCCAGCAGCTTCGACAGGGCTAGCAATCAGCCCCAGCATTTT. It yields the protein CASSFDRASNQPQHF.

This clonotype was detected ten times or more. The V call is TRBV20-1, the J call TRBJ2-1, with 9 positions matching TRBD2. This CDR3 has 18 residues. The V gene end was trimmed by 0 bases and the J gene end by 7 bases; junction bases not matched to a gene: 16. Germline V lookup: CDR1 DFQATT, CDR2 SNEGSKA (reference sequence). The CDR3 region has the DNA TGCAGTGCTAGAGATCATGGCTTCTCTAGCGGGGTTGCTAATGAGCAGTTCTTC. It translates to CSARDHGFSSGVANEQFF.

There are many counts of this clonotype. The chain recombines TRBV5-8 with TRBJ2-5; 12 positions agree with TRBD1. Germline CDR1 and CDR2: SGHTS and YDEGEE. The CDR3 runs to 16 residues. J gave up 4 bases and V 4 bases, and 8 bases lay outside the gene matches. DNA for the CDR3: TGTGCCAGCAGCCGGACGGGACAGGGGGCGGGAGAGACCCAGTACTTC. Translating gives CASSRTGQGAGETQYF.

The chain uses TRBV11-2 and TRBJ1-5; TRBD1 is a possible D gene (5 bases). Trimming took off 1 base at V and 3 bases at J, with 10 bases between the two ends. Germline-derived CDR1 and CDR2 are SGHAT and FQNNGV. The CDR3 covers 15 residues. The CDR3 reads CASSLGGWDNQPQHF. As DNA, the CDR3 is TGTGCCAGCAGCTTAGGGGGGTGGGACAATCAGCCCCAGCATTTT.

This clonotype appeared many times. The chain is built from TRBV29-1 and TRBJ2-1; the match to TRBD1 covers 7 bases. Per the germline V gene, CDR1 is SQVTM and CDR2 is ANQGSEA. With 6 bases clipped from V and 8 bases from J, the junction kept 7 bases outside the gene matches. This CDR3 contains 12 residues. CDR3 in DNA: TGCAGCGTCCGTAGTCAGGGGGATGAGCAGTTCTTC. It codes for CSVRSQGDEQFF.

This clonotype was detected many times. The chain employs TRBV2 and TRBJ1-6, with TRBD1 identical over 11 bases. The CDR3 is made up of 16 amino acids. CDR1 and CDR2 from the germline V gene are SNHLY and FYNNEI. The junction had 15 bases not matched to a gene; V was cut back by 6 bases and J by 14 bases. The CDR3 loop is CASSEPPGQGVRALHF. In nucleotides, the CDR3 is TGTGCCAGCAGCGAGCCTCCGGGACAGGGGGTGAGGGCCCTCCACTTT.

About this clonotype itself: A clone one base away is much larger, so this may be a read error. The chain recombines TRBV28 with TRBJ1-6; D remains ambiguous. Per the germline V gene, CDR1 is MDHEN and CDR2 is SYDVKM. CDR3 length: 15 amino acids. V lost 5 bases to trimming and J lost 11 bases, with 19 bases between them. CDR3 loop: CASSLDGRGNPPLHF. CDR3 nucleotide sequence: TGTGCCAGCAGTCTAGACGGCCGTGGGAATCCACCCCTCCACTTT.

For this clonotype: A read error is possible here, since a much larger clone lies one base away. This chain connects TRBV18 to TRBJ2-7; 9 nucleotides align to TRBD1. The CDR3 loop spans 14 amino acids. Germline V CDR1 and CDR2: KGHSH, LQKENI. The CDR3 here is CASSPRDRDYGQYF. The CDR3 DNA sequence: TGTGCCAGCTCACCCCGGGACAGGGACTACGGGCAGTACTTC.

This clonotype came up many times. This sequence joins TRBV5-6 and TRBJ2-7; TRBD1 might be the D (6 bases). V lost 1 base and J lost 4, with 9 bases in between. The CDR3 consists of 13 residues. Germline loops: CDR1 SGHDT, CDR2 YYEEEE. The DNA for the CDR3 is TGTGCCAGCAGCTTGTTCAGGGGTTACGAGCAGTACTTC. Its translation is CASSLFRGYEQYF.

At least ten counts were recorded for this clonotype. The chain is built from TRBV14 and TRBJ1-5, with a weak D call TRBD1 (6 bases). Germline V gene data show CDR1 as SGHDN and CDR2 as FVKESK. The CDR3 sequence is 13 residues long. The V gene lost 1 base and the J gene lost 6 bases, with 7 bases spanning the gap. DNA of the CDR3: TGTGCCAGCAGCCAAGGGGGGGCTCAGCCCCAGCATTTT. As protein: CASSQGGAQPQHF.